This T cell receptor beta chain was found in a study of blood T cells in healthy people across ages. Combining a sample-barcoded 5' primer with a J-beta primer mix, a second PCR ran for roughly 6 to 12 cycles. TCRdb recomputed calls from the 5' RACE reads with MiXCR, one row per CDR3 protein. The data hold 1.6 million or so distinct CDR3 sequences, with about 35% observed a single time. This clonotype was detected only a few times. The source is a woman aged 25 to 39 in good health. Sequencing input: blood.

The CDR3 spells CASSEIEGSVGYEQYF. The CDR3 DNA follows: TGTGCCAGCAGTGAGATTGAGGGGTCCGTCGGCTACGAGCAGTACTTC. The chain carries TRBV25-1 and TRBJ2-7; D could derive from TRBD1 or TRBD2 (5 bases each). The CDR3 contains 16 residues. Trimming removed 3 bases from V and 3 bases from J, with 18 bases in between. Germline assignment: CDR1 MGHDK and CDR2 SYGVNS.